These 5 T cell receptor beta chains were all obtained from the same sample, sequenced in a study of T cell changes during pregnancy in multiple sclerosis. Clones were read by immunoSEQ multiplex PCR, and TCRdb kept only the in-frame ones, dropping some. The table has more than 40,000 clones, about 92% seen once; the top ten hold approximately 0.72%. The sample here was CD4+ T cells from peripheral blood mononuclear cells, taken in the third trimester of pregnancy. Receptors were obtained from a female donor with multiple sclerosis, enrolled in a pregnancy study.

The chain couples TRBV2 to TRBJ2-5; 7 bases agree with TRBD1. Germline V gives CDR1 SNHLY, CDR2 FYNNEI. The CDR3 has 14 residues. V dropped 6 bases and J dropped 5; count of bases not matched to a gene: 9. The CDR3 coding sequence is TGTGCCAGCAGGAGAGAACAGGGGAAGGAGACCCAGTACTTC. Translation gives CASRREQGKETQYF.

This sequence joins TRBV25-1 and TRBJ2-1, with 9 positions matching TRBD2. Trimming at V came to 5 bases and at J to 9 bases, leaving 8 bases not matched to a gene. The CDR3 has 14 residues. CDR1 is MGHDK, CDR2 SYGVNS, per germline. The CDR3 loop reads CASSPGLAAGEQFF. CDR3 sequence (DNA): TGTGCCAGCAGTCCGGGACTAGCAGCCGGTGAGCAGTTCTTC.

The V call is TRBV25-1, the J call TRBJ2-1; 7 bases are a match to TRBD2. Per the germline V gene, CDR1 is MGHDK and CDR2 is SYGVNS. The CDR3 covers 15 residues. Unmatched junction bases numbered 6, after V lost 5 bases and J lost 2 bases. CDR3 DNA: TGTGCCAGCAGTCAACTAGCGACTACCTACAATGAGCAGTTCTTC. It yields the protein CASSQLATTYNEQFF.

The chain recombines TRBV6-1 with TRBJ1-2, with D hard to call. Germline V gene sequence: CDR1 MNHNS, CDR2 SASEGT. There are 15 residues in the CDR3. Trimming took 1 base from V and 0 from J, leaving 9 bases between them. CDR3 amino acids: CASSEVRGTNYGYTF. CDR3 DNA sequence: TGTGCCAGCAGTGAAGTGAGAGGAACTAACTATGGCTACACCTTC.

The rearrangement uses TRBV5-1 and TRBJ2-7, with 8 nucleotides matching TRBD2. J lost 2 bases, V lost 0 bases, and 13 bases had no gene match. Looked up from germline, CDR1 is SGHRS and CDR2 is YFSETQ. The CDR3 is 18 residues long. CDR3 bases: TGCGCCAGCAGCTTGGCCGGGTGGGATAGCGGGATTGCCTACGAGCAGTACTTC. It translates to CASSLAGWDSGIAYEQYF.